Below, one T cell receptor (beta chain) is given with its context. Generated by immunoSEQ multiplex PCR, the TCRdb table keeps only in-frame clones and is missing some. Counted here are tens of thousands of clones, 74% occurring once; the ten biggest clones make up approximately 30%. There are 17 residues in the CDR3. The entry originates in a study of blood T cell repertoires in COVID-19. The rearrangement links TRBV12-2 to TRBJ1-4; the table assigns TRBD1, which was not confirmed against the DNA. TRBV12-2 is deemed a pseudogene. Material for sequencing was peripheral blood. The clonotype comes from a woman at least 80 years old with acute or convalescent COVID-19. CDR3 coding DNA: TGTGCAAGTCGCTTAGGGGGGACAGTGATAACTAATGAAAAACTGTTTTTT. It translates to CASRLGGTVITNEKLFF.